Listed below are T cell receptor beta chains from one sample, sequenced in a study of glioma-infiltrating T cells after dendritic cell vaccination. Data came from immunoSEQ multiplex PCR; TCRdb stores just in-frame clones and leaves some out. This sample has fewer than 50,000 clones; around 86% occur once, and the top ten carry over 9.5%. This material consisted of blood, taken before dendritic cell vaccination. The receptors come from a human donor with glioblastoma. Each CDR3 is given with its conserved first and last residue. The order of the fields is V gene, J gene, clone size, D gene, CDR3 length, CDR3 DNA, CDR3 protein. D genes are given only for firm matches. Size is stated for part of the rows, as once, few or many counts, or as a class when the clone is expanded.

V gene: TRBV5-1; J gene: TRBJ2-7; clone size: NA; D gene: NA; CDR3 length: 13; CDR3 DNA: TGCGCCAGCCCCCCCCAGGGGACCTACGAGCAGTACTTC; CDR3 protein: CASPPQGTYEQYF
V gene: TRBV19; J gene: TRBJ2-7; clone size: NA; D gene: TRBD1; CDR3 length: 15; CDR3 DNA: TGTGCCAGTAGTATTACAGGGGGCGCGGCGGGCGAGCAGTACTTC; CDR3 protein: CASSITGGAAGEQYF
V gene: TRBV7-8; J gene: TRBJ1-5; clone size: NA; D gene: TRBD1; CDR3 length: 15; CDR3 DNA: TGTGCCAGCAGCTTAGTGAGGGGGCCGGATCAGCCCCAGCATTTT; CDR3 protein: CASSLVRGPDQPQHF
V gene: TRBV5-1; J gene: TRBJ2-5; clone size: NA; D gene: TRBD1; CDR3 length: 15; CDR3 DNA: TGCGCCAGCAGCCAGCAACAGGGGCCCGGTGAGACCCAGTACTTC; CDR3 protein: CASSQQQGPGETQYF
V gene: TRBV5-4; J gene: TRBJ1-1; clone size: NA; D gene: NA; CDR3 length: 14; CDR3 DNA: TGTGCCAGCGGAACGCCGGACACGAACACTGAAGCTTTCTTT; CDR3 protein: CASGTPDTNTEAFF
V gene: TRBV4-1; J gene: TRBJ2-7; clone size: NA; D gene: NA; CDR3 length: 17; CDR3 DNA: TGCGCCAGCAGCCAAGGTCCTCTGGGGGCGAGGGCCTACGAGCAGTACTTC; CDR3 protein: CASSQGPLGARAYEQYF
V gene: TRBV18; J gene: TRBJ2-1; clone size: NA; D gene: NA; CDR3 length: 15; CDR3 DNA: TGTGCCAGCTCACTAGACAGAAGCTCCTACAATGAGCAGTTCTTC; CDR3 protein: CASSLDRSSYNEQFF
V gene: TRBV19; J gene: TRBJ2-7; clone size: few; D gene: NA; CDR3 length: 13; CDR3 DNA: TGTGCCAGTAGTGAGGGCCTTGACTACGAGCAGTACTTC; CDR3 protein: CASSEGLDYEQYF
V gene: TRBV19; J gene: TRBJ2-7; clone size: NA; D gene: TRBD2; CDR3 length: 17; CDR3 DNA: TGTGCCAGTAGTATAGGCGGACTAGCGGGAGTCAAATACGAGCAGTACTTC; CDR3 protein: CASSIGGLAGVKYEQYF
V gene: TRBV2; J gene: TRBJ1-4; clone size: NA; D gene: TRBD1; CDR3 length: 17; CDR3 DNA: TGTGCCAGCAGTGAACCAACAGGGGGTACAACTAATGAAAAACTGTTTTTT; CDR3 protein: CASSEPTGGTTNEKLFF
V gene: TRBV9; J gene: TRBJ2-7; clone size: NA; D gene: NA; CDR3 length: 14; CDR3 DNA: TGTGCCAGCAGCGTAGCAGGGGGGACCTACGAGCAGTACTTC; CDR3 protein: CASSVAGGTYEQYF
V gene: TRBV15; J gene: TRBJ1-5; clone size: NA; D gene: TRBD1; CDR3 length: 17; CDR3 DNA: TGTGCCACCAGCAGACGGGACAGTTCCGATAGCAATCAGCCCCAGCATTTT; CDR3 protein: CATSRRDSSDSNQPQHF
V gene: TRBV6-5; J gene: TRBJ1-2; clone size: NA; D gene: TRBD1; CDR3 length: 15; CDR3 DNA: TGTGCCAGCACCCCGACAGGGTGGGATAACTATGGCTACACCTTC; CDR3 protein: CASTPTGWDNYGYTF
V gene: TRBV6-5; J gene: TRBJ2-2; clone size: NA; D gene: NA; CDR3 length: 15; CDR3 DNA: TGTGCCAGCACCCCCGGCGGGGCTTTCACCGGGGAGCTGTTTTTT; CDR3 protein: CASTPGGAFTGELFF
V gene: TRBV29-1; J gene: TRBJ1-5; clone size: NA; D gene: NA; CDR3 length: 14; CDR3 DNA: TGCAGCGTTGAAGATAATCAGGGAAAGGGGCCCCAGCATTTT; CDR3 protein: CSVEDNQGKGPQHF
V gene: TRBV19; J gene: TRBJ2-2; clone size: NA; D gene: TRBD1; CDR3 length: 18; CDR3 DNA: TGTGCCAGTAGTATCCTACCGGGACAGGGGAAAAACACCGGGGAGCTGTTTTTT; CDR3 protein: CASSILPGQGKNTGELFF
V gene: TRBV4-2; J gene: TRBJ1-2; clone size: once; D gene: TRBD1; CDR3 length: 14; CDR3 DNA: TGTGCCAGCAGCCTCCCGGACAGGGGATATGGCTACACCTTC; CDR3 protein: CASSLPDRGYGYTF
V gene: TRBV28; J gene: TRBJ1-5; clone size: NA; D gene: NA; CDR3 length: 14; CDR3 DNA: TGTGCCAGCAGTTTCAGGACGCGGGATCAGCCCCAGCATTTT; CDR3 protein: CASSFRTRDQPQHF
V gene: TRBV9; J gene: TRBJ1-2; clone size: NA; D gene: NA; CDR3 length: 13; CDR3 DNA: TGTGCCAGCAGTAGGGAGGGGGGCTATGGCTACACCTTC; CDR3 protein: CASSREGGYGYTF
V gene: TRBV2; J gene: TRBJ2-6; clone size: NA; D gene: TRBD1; CDR3 length: 21; CDR3 DNA: TGTGCCAGCAGTAGCTCCCGTGTGGGGACAGATGCATCCTCTGGGGCCAACGTCCTGACTTTC; CDR3 protein: CASSSSRVGTDASSGANVLTF
V gene: TRBV27; J gene: TRBJ1-3; clone size: NA; D gene: NA; CDR3 length: 15; CDR3 DNA: TGTGCCAGCAGTCCCGTTGGCGCGGGGGGAAACACCATATATTTT; CDR3 protein: CASSPVGAGGNTIYF
V gene: TRBV6-1; J gene: TRBJ2-2; clone size: NA; D gene: TRBD1; CDR3 length: 14; CDR3 DNA: TGTGCCAGCAGCTGGACAGGCGGAACCGGGGAGCTGTTTTTT; CDR3 protein: CASSWTGGTGELFF
V gene: TRBV10-3; J gene: TRBJ1-2; clone size: few; D gene: NA; CDR3 length: 15; CDR3 DNA: TGTGCCATCCGCGGCAGCGCGGCCGGGGGTAATGGCTACACCTTC; CDR3 protein: CAIRGSAAGGNGYTF
V gene: TRBV9; J gene: TRBJ2-2; clone size: NA; D gene: NA; CDR3 length: 15; CDR3 DNA: TGTGCCAGCAGCGTTGGCAGGGTGAACACCGGGGAGCTGTTTTTT; CDR3 protein: CASSVGRVNTGELFF
V gene: TRBV9; J gene: TRBJ2-1; clone size: NA; D gene: TRBD2; CDR3 length: 16; CDR3 DNA: TGTGCCAGCAGCGTAACCCTAGCGGGGGCCTACAATGAGCAGTTCTTC; CDR3 protein: CASSVTLAGAYNEQFF
V gene: TRBV2; J gene: TRBJ1-2; clone size: once; D gene: NA; CDR3 length: 12; CDR3 DNA: TGTGCCAGCAGTGATGTCAGGCAAGGCTACACCTTC; CDR3 protein: CASSDVRQGYTF
V gene: TRBV27; J gene: TRBJ1-2; clone size: once; D gene: TRBD1; CDR3 length: 16; CDR3 DNA: TGTGCCAGCAGTTTACAGGGACAGGGGGTTTCAATTGGCTACACCTTC; CDR3 protein: CASSLQGQGVSIGYTF
V gene: TRBV5-4; J gene: TRBJ2-7; clone size: NA; D gene: NA; CDR3 length: 17; CDR3 DNA: TGTGCCAGCAGCCCAAGACCCCGAGGTCTCCAAGCGCGGGAGCAGTACTTC; CDR3 protein: CASSPRPRGLQAREQYF